One sample yielded the 27 T cell receptor beta chains listed below, sequenced in a study of blood T cell repertoires in COVID-19. Profiled with immunoSEQ multiplex PCR; TCRdb holds only in-frame clones, not every one. The repertoire holds around 60,000 clones, with 70% to 90% as singletons. Source material: peripheral blood. These receptor sequences come from a man between 65 and 79 years old with acute or convalescent COVID-19.

This chain joins TRBV6-5 and TRBJ2-1; tentative D call: TRBD1 (5 bases). This CDR3 spans 13 amino acids. CDR1 and CDR2 from the germline V gene are MNHEY and SVGAGI. V was pared by 11 bases and J by 10 bases, with 21 bases between. CDR3: CACGAVGMGEQFF. The CDR3 nucleotides are TGTGCCTGTGGGGCTGTTGGAATGGGGGAGCAGTTCTTC.

This sequence joins TRBV3-1 (or the pseudogene TRBV3-2) and TRBJ1-1; 10 nucleotides agree with TRBD1. This CDR3 has 17 residues. CDR1 is LGHDT, CDR2 YNNKEL, per germline (reference sequence). The V gene end was trimmed by 4 bases and the J gene end by 0 bases; junction bases not matched to a gene: 8. The CDR3 loop reads CASSPDRGQGLNTEAFF. CDR3 sequence (DNA): TGTGCCAGCAGCCCCGACAGGGGGCAGGGGTTGAACACTGAAGCTTTCTTT.

This chain links TRBV10-3 with TRBJ1-6; 10 bases map to TRBD1. Germline CDR1 reads ENHRY; CDR2 reads SYGVKD. V shed 2 bases, J shed 7 bases, and the junction held 8 bases outside the gene matches. The CDR3 has 17 residues. CDR3 sequence reads: CAISELGGTGANSPLHF. Here the CDR3 DNA reads TGTGCCATCAGTGAGCTGGGAGGGACAGGGGCGAATTCACCCCTCCACTTT.

The V gene is TRBV5-5, the J gene TRBJ2-2; the D gene is possibly TRBD1 (5 bases). The CDR3 is 17 residues long. Trimming shortened V by 1 base and J by 1 base, and 14 bases separated the two germline ends. Germline V gives CDR1 SGHKS, CDR2 YYEKEE (reference sequence). CDR3 in amino acids: CASSLFRQQGNTGELFF. The CDR3 nucleotides read TGTGCCAGCAGCTTGTTTAGGCAGCAGGGGAACACCGGGGAGCTGTTTTTT.

This clone showed up just once. The V gene is TRBV5-1, the J gene TRBJ2-3, with 10 bases matching TRBD1. V lost 6 bases to trimming and J lost 5 bases; unmatched junction nucleotides: 12. This CDR3 has 16 amino acids. Germline V gene data show CDR1 as SGHRS and CDR2 as YFSETQ. For the CDR3, the DNA is TGCGCCAGCAACGGACCGGGACAGGGGTTGCTAGATACGCAGTATTTT. It is translated as CASNGPGQGLLDTQYF.

The chain links TRBV2 to TRBJ2-5; TRBD2 might be the D (6 bases). The CDR3 is 11 residues long. Germline assignment: CDR1 SNHLY and CDR2 FYNNEI. V dropped 8 bases and J dropped 2 bases, with 6 bases sitting between them. CDR3 amino acids: CASGGQETQYF. The CDR3 DNA sequence: TGTGCCAGCGGGGGGCAAGAGACCCAGTACTTC.

CDR3: CASSLYVERETQYF. The CDR3 nucleotides are TGTGCCAGCAGCTTATACGTGGAGAGAGAGACCCAGTACTTC. This chain joins TRBV7-9 and TRBJ2-5; D gene uncertain. Germline V gene sequence: CDR1 SEHNR, CDR2 FQNEAQ (reference sequence). V lost 2 bases and J lost 4, with 11 bases in between. The CDR3 is made up of 14 amino acids.

A single count supports this clone. The rearrangement links TRBV7-9 to TRBJ2-1; 11 nucleotides align to TRBD1. The CDR3 runs to 16 residues. The V segment lost 5 bases and the J segment 5 bases; nucleotides outside the gene matches: 8. Germline loops: CDR1 SEHNR, CDR2 FQNEAQ (reference sequence). CDR3 sequence: CASSEWDRGFHNEQFF. The CDR3, as DNA: TGTGCCAGCAGCGAATGGGACAGGGGGTTCCACAATGAGCAGTTCTTC.

The V and J genes are TRBV19 and TRBJ1-5; D call uncertain. V was trimmed by 5 bases and J by 7 bases, leaving 12 bases between them. This CDR3 is built from 13 residues. Germline V lookup: CDR1 LNHDA, CDR2 SQIVND (reference sequence). The CDR3 region has the DNA TGTGCCAGTAGTTCGCACCTTGAGCAGCCCCAGCATTTT. Protein: CASSSHLEQPQHF.

This clone was counted once. The chain links TRBV7-6 to TRBJ2-5; D not certain. The V end lost 1 base, the J end lost 1 base, and 10 bases lay between the germline ends. CDR3 length: 15 residues. Germline lookup yields CDR1 SGHVS and CDR2 FNYEAQ. The CDR3 bases are TGTGCCAGCAGCTTAGACGGGTACCTCCAAGAGACCCAGTACTTC. As protein: CASSLDGYLQETQYF.

The rearrangement joins TRBV24-1 to TRBJ2-5; 8 positions agree with TRBD1. Per germline, CDR1 KGHDR and CDR2 SFDVKD. This CDR3 is built from 16 residues. V trimming: 2 bases; J trimming: 0 bases; junction bases outside the gene matches: 4. The CDR3 bases are TGTGCCACCAGTGATTCGGGACAGGTAAACCAAGAGACCCAGTACTTC. It translates to CATSDSGQVNQETQYF.

The chain is built from TRBV7-2 and TRBJ1-2; 9 nucleotides align to TRBD1. This CDR3 has 18 residues. V lost 5 bases and J lost 2; bases outside the gene matches: 15. Germline CDR1 is SGHTA and CDR2 is FQGNSA. CDR3 nucleotides: TGTGCCAGCAGCCCTAGAGTCCCCCGCGGGACAGGGAACTATGGCTACACCTTC. This translates into CASSPRVPRGTGNYGYTF.

This chain joins TRBV27 and TRBJ1-2, with D possibly matching TRBD1 (5 bases). The V end lost 8 bases, the J end lost 7 bases, and 20 bases lay between the germline ends. The CDR3 covers 14 residues. Per germline, CDR1 MNHEY and CDR2 SMNVEV (reference sequence). For the CDR3, the DNA is TGTGCCAGCGGCACAGGATTACTCAGAAGTGGCTACACCTTC. Amino acid sequence: CASGTGLLRSGYTF.

This chain links TRBV13 with TRBJ2-7; the match to TRBD2 covers 9 bases. V gave up 4 bases and J gave up 2 bases; unmatched junction bases: 3. The CDR3 totals 14 residues. The V gene's germline CDR1 is PRHDT and CDR2 FYEKMQ (reference sequence). CDR3 sequence (DNA): TGTGCCAGCAGCTCTAGGACTAGCGCCTACGAGCAGTACTTC. Protein product: CASSSRTSAYEQYF.

This chain links TRBV4-3 with TRBJ1-4; 10 bases align to TRBD1. The germline V gene encodes CDR1 LGHNA and CDR2 YSLEER. After removal of 3 bases from V and 5 bases from J, the junction contained 0 bases not matched to a gene. The CDR3 covers 14 residues. The CDR3 protein is CASSQGQGNEKLFF. CDR3 DNA sequence: TGCGCCAGCAGCCAGGGACAGGGGAATGAAAAACTGTTTTTT.

This chain connects TRBV5-1 to TRBJ2-7; 12 positions match TRBD2. The CDR3 extends over 16 amino acids. CDR1 is SGHRS, CDR2 YFSETQ, per germline. Germline trimming cut 0 bases from V and 7 bases from J; bases unmatched to any gene: 8. The CDR3 coding sequence is TGCGCCAGCAGCTTGGATCTAGCGGGGGGGCCGTCGGAGCAGTACTTC. Protein sequence: CASSLDLAGGPSEQYF. Full variable domain (outside the CDR3, taken from reference TRBV5-1 and TRBJ2-7): KAGVTQTPRYLIKTRGQQVTLSCSPISGHRSVSWYQQTPGQGLQFLFEYFSETQRNKGNFPGRFSGRQFSNSRSEMNVSTLELGDSALYLCASSLDLAGGPSEQYFGPGTRLTVT.

This chain uses TRBV28 with TRBJ1-5, with D possibly being TRBD1 (6 bases). Trimming left V 8 bases short and J 5 bases short, with 16 bases between. Looked up from germline, CDR1 is MDHEN and CDR2 is SYDVKM. This CDR3 contains 14 residues. CDR3 residues: CASLRHRADQPQHF. The CDR3 DNA sequence: TGTGCCAGCCTCCGTCACAGGGCTGATCAGCCCCAGCATTTT.

This sequence joins TRBV4-2 and TRBJ2-1; 8 nucleotides match TRBD2. This CDR3 comprises 15 residues. V lost 1 base and J lost 8; bases outside the gene matches: 7. Germline CDR1 reads LGHNA; CDR2 reads YNFKEQ. The DNA of the CDR3 is TGTGCCAGCAGCCAAGTCGGGGGGGGCCAGGATGAGCAGTTCTTC. Its translation: CASSQVGGGQDEQFF.

J is TRBJ2-2 and V is TRBV7-2; 12 bases agree with TRBD1. Germline V gene sequence: CDR1 SGHTA, CDR2 FQGNSA. The CDR3 consists of 17 residues. Unmatched junction bases numbered 5, after V lost 1 base and J lost 5 bases. CDR3 nucleotide sequence: TGTGCCAGCAGCTTAGTGGGACAGGGGGCAGGGACCGGGGAGCTGTTTTTT. Protein sequence: CASSLVGQGAGTGELFF.

The V and J genes are TRBV6-5 and TRBJ1-1, with D unresolved. The V and J ends lost 6 bases and 4 bases respectively, with 15 bases between them. Germline values: CDR1 MNHEY, CDR2 SVGAGI. CDR3 length equals 14 residues. For the CDR3, the DNA is TGTGCCAGCAGGCCCGATGGAGGGAGCACTGAAGCTTTCTTT. Amino acid sequence: CASRPDGGSTEAFF.

The rearrangement links TRBV7-2 to TRBJ1-2; D unresolved. V lost 5 bases to trimming and J lost 5 bases, with 12 bases between them. This CDR3 is 13 amino acids long. Per the germline V gene, CDR1 is SGHTA and CDR2 is FQGNSA. The CDR3 DNA follows: TGTGCCAGCAGCCCCGACTCCCAATATGGCTACACCTTC. Encoded protein: CASSPDSQYGYTF.

The rearrangement joins TRBV5-1 to TRBJ2-7, with TRBD1 identical over 8 bases. The CDR3 is made up of 15 amino acids. Germline loops: CDR1 SGHRS, CDR2 YFSETQ. With V trimmed by 0 bases and J by 5 bases, 7 bases remained unmatched. The CDR3 DNA is TGCGCCAGCAGCTTGGGTCCAGGGGGCCGACACGAGCAGTACTTC. Its protein is CASSLGPGGRHEQYF.

This chain uses TRBV7-2 with TRBJ1-3; TRBD1 agrees at 7 bases. The V gene's germline CDR1 is SGHTA and CDR2 FQGNSA. V shed 5 bases and J 1 base; nucleotides not matched to a gene: 8. This CDR3 has 16 residues. CDR3 in DNA: TGTGCCAGCAGCATGAGACAGGGTTCTTCTGGAAACACCATATATTTT. Translating gives CASSMRQGSSGNTIYF.

V is TRBV7-3 and J is TRBJ2-5, with 8 bases fitting TRBD2. This CDR3 spans 15 amino acids. The ends lost 2 bases at V and 4 bases at J; junction bases unmatched: 6. Germline loops: CDR1 SGHTA, CDR2 FQGTGA. The CDR3 DNA reads as TGTGCCAGCAGCTTAGCCGGCGGGGGGCGAGAGACCCAGTACTTC. It translates to CASSLAGGGRETQYF.

This chain joins TRBV25-1 and TRBJ1-1; TRBD1 might be the D (6 bases). The CDR3 contains 15 residues. V gave up 6 bases and J gave up 0 bases, with 14 bases separating them. Germline V gene lookup returns CDR1 MGHDK and CDR2 SYGVNS. CDR3 DNA: TGTGCCAGCAGCCCTCCGGGACAAATGAACACTGAAGCTTTCTTT. Protein: CASSPPGQMNTEAFF.

The rearrangement uses TRBV5-8 and TRBJ1-6, with no clear D. This CDR3 has 15 residues. V lost 1 base and J lost 7, with 12 bases in between. Germline CDR1 and CDR2: SGHTS and YDEGEE. CDR3 sequence reads: CASSLNSLANSPLHF. CDR3 nucleotides: TGTGCCAGCAGCTTGAACAGTCTGGCAAATTCACCCCTCCACTTT.

V and J are TRBV2 and TRBJ2-5, with TRBD1 identical over 11 bases. CDR1 and CDR2 from the germline V gene are SNHLY and FYNNEI. V dropped 8 bases and J dropped 5; count of bases not matched to a gene: 7. The CDR3 has 14 amino acids. CDR3 sequence: CASWTGGGRETQYF. The DNA of the CDR3 is TGTGCCAGCTGGACAGGGGGCGGTCGGGAGACCCAGTACTTC.